A single T cell receptor (beta chain) is shown here with its context. What it binds is not known. This sample was included in a study of CD8 T cells in Susac syndrome. General observations from the study: The study recognized that the number of individuals in its TCR sequencing and HLA analysis was relatively small.

TCR beta was sequenced from blood CD8+ and CD4+ T cells. In contrast to the negatively isolated CD8+ and CD4+ T cells, TEMRA cells were FACS-enriched. Reverse transcription of 0.5 to 1 ug RNA was performed with random hexamers. Multiplex PCR with immunoSEQ amplified the TCR beta CDR3 across 54 Vbeta and 13 Jbeta. From the immunoSEQ multiplex PCR reads, TCRdb called clonotypes with MiXCR, one entry per CDR3 protein. Of around 190,000 distinct CDR3 sequences listed, 85% to 95% are singletons. J gave up 3 bases and V 1 base, and 6 bases lay outside the gene matches. The CDR3 extends over 14 amino acids. The germline CDR1 and CDR2 sequences are DFQATT and SNEGSKA (reference sequence).

The source of this sequence is a human donor in good health. The sequenced sample was CD4+ T cells from PBMCs. This chain links TRBV20-1 with TRBJ2-7, with 7 bases that match TRBD2. The CDR3 region has the DNA TGCAGTGCTAGAGTTGCGGGAGCGTTCTACGAGCAGTACTTC. Translation gives CSARVAGAFYEQYF.